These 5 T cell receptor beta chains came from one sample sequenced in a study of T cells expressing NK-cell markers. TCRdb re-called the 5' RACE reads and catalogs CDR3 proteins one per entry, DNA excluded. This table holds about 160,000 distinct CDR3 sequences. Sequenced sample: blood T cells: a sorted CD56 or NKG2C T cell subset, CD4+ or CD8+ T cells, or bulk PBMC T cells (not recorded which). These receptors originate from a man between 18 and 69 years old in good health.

CDR3 sequence: CASSQLLAGETDTQYF. The chain recombines TRBV4-1 with TRBJ2-3; the TCRdb D gene call, TRBD2, has no DNA to confirm it. The CDR3 extends over 16 amino acids. Per germline, CDR1 MGHRA and CDR2 YSYEKL.

The CDR3 spells CASSLVLGPGSTDTQYF. The genes are TRBV11-2 and TRBJ2-3; as DNA is missing, the TRBD1 call by TCRdb cannot be tested. The CDR3 totals 17 residues. The germline V gene has CDR1 SGHAT and CDR2 FQNNGV.

CDR3 region: CSVETGAGETQYF. The chain recombines TRBV29-1 with TRBJ2-5; TCRdb indicates TRBD1, and absent DNA this call remains unverified. CDR1 SQVTM and CDR2 ANQGSEA come from the germline V gene. CDR3 size: 13 residues.

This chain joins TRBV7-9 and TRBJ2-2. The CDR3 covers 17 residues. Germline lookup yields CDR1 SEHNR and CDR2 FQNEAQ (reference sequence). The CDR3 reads CASREPQTGWDAGELFF.

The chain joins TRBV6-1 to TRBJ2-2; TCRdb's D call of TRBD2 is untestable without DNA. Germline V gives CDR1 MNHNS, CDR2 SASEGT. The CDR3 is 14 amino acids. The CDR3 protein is CASSPGRGFGELFF.